This TCR beta chain was sequenced in a study of cytotoxic CD8 clonotypes in ibrutinib-treated CLL. Across the study: Around 12 relapsed/refractory, roughly 15 treatment-naive; around 18 IGHV unmutated. Responses comprised some 24 partial and 2 complete; at median around 72 months, roughly 14 remained remitted and some twelve progressed. The study recorded mean values of about 260,000 productive templates and approximately 94,000 productive rearrangements per sample. Study-wide results and limits: Rare overall, public clonotypes shrank or held steady under therapy.

Sequencing was performed with immunoSEQ multiplex PCR; in TCRdb, only in-frame clones are kept and a portion is missing. The sample has about 180,000 clones, approximately 80% seen once. V was pared by 6 bases and J by 1 base, with 2 bases of the junction left unmatched. CDR3 length: 13 residues. Germline V lookup: CDR1 SGHDT, CDR2 YYEEEE. Note on this clone: The antigen is not known.

Sequenced here: PBMCs, sampled after 24 months of ibrutinib treatment. This TCR derives from a human donor with chronic lymphocytic leukemia. The J gene is TRBJ2-5, the V gene TRBV5-6, with TRBD2 matching 8 bases. The CDR3 DNA sequence: TGTGCCAGCACCGGGGGGGGCCAAGAGACCCAGTACTTC. Residues: CASTGGGQETQYF.